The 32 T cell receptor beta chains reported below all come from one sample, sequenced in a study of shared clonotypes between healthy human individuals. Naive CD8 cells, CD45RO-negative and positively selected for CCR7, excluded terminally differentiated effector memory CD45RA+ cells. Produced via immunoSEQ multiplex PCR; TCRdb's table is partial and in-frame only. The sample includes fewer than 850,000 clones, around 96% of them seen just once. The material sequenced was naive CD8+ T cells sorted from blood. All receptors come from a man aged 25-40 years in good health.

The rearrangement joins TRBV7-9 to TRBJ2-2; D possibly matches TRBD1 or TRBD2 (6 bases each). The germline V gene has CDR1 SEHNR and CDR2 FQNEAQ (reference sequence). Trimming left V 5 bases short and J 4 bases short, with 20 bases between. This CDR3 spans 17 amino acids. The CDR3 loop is CASSLPTGTRGTGELFF. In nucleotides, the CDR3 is TGTGCCAGCAGCCTCCCCACAGGGACTCGGGGCACCGGGGAGCTGTTTTTT.

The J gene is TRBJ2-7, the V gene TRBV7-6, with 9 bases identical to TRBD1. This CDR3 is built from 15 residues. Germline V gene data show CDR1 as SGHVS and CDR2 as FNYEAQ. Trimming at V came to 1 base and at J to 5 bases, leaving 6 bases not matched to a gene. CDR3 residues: CASSLGGDRAHEQYF. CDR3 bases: TGTGCCAGCAGCTTAGGGGGGGACAGGGCCCACGAGCAGTACTTC. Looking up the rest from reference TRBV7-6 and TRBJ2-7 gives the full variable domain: GAGVSQSPRYKVTKRGQDVALRCDPISGHVSLYWYRQALGQGPEFLTYFNYEAQQDKSGLPNDRFSAERPEGSISTLTIQRTEQRDSAMYRCASSLGGDRAHEQYFGPGTRLTVT.

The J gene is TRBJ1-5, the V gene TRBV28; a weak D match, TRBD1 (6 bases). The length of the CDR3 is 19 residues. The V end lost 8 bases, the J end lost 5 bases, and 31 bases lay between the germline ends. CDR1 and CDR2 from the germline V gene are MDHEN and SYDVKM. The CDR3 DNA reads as TGTGCCAGCGGTCCCTCAAGCGGGGGCTGGGGGAGAGTGGATCAGCCCCAGCATTTT. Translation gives CASGPSSGGWGRVDQPQHF.

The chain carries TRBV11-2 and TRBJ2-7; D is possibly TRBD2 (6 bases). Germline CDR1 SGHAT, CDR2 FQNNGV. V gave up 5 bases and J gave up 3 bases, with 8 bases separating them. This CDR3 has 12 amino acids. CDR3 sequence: CASSRGNYEQYF. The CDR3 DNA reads TGTGCCAGCAGCCGGGGGAACTACGAGCAGTACTTC.

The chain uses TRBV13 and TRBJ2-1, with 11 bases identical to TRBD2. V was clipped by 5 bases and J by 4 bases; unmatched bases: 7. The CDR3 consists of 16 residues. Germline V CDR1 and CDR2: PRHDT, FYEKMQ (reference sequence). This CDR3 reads CASSTKGTSGYNEQFF. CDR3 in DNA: TGTGCCAGCAGCACCAAAGGGACTAGCGGTTACAATGAGCAGTTCTTC.

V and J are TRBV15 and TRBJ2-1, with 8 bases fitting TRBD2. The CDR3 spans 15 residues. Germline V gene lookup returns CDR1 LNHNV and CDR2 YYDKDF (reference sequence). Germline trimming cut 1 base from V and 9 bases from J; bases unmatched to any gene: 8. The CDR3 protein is CATSRASGSGSEQFF. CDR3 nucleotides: TGTGCCACCAGCAGAGCAAGCGGGAGTGGTAGTGAGCAGTTCTTC.

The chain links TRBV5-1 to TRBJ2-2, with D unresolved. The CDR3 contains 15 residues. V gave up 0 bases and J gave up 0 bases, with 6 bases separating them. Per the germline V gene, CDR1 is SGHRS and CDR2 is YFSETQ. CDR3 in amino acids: CASSLVRANTGELFF. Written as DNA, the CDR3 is TGCGCCAGCAGCTTGGTACGGGCGAACACCGGGGAGCTGTTTTTT.

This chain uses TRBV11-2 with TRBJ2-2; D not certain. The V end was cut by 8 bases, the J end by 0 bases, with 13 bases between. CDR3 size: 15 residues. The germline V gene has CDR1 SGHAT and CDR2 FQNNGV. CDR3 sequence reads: CASHPADANTGELFF. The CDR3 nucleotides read TGTGCCAGCCATCCCGCTGACGCGAACACCGGGGAGCTGTTTTTT.

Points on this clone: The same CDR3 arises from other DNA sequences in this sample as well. CDR3 nucleotides: TGTGCCAGCAGTTTGGGGCCCTCCTACGAGCAGTACTTC. It yields the protein CASSLGPSYEQYF. The chain joins TRBV27 to TRBJ2-7; TRBD1 is a possible D gene (5 bases). Trimming removed 3 bases from V and 0 bases from J, with 6 bases in between. CDR3 size: 13 residues. Germline CDR1 MNHEY, CDR2 SMNVEV (reference sequence).

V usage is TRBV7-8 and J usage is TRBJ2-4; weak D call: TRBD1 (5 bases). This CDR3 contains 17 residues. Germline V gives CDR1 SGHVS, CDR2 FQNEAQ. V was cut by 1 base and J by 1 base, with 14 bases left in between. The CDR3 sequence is CASSLVARERAKNIQYF. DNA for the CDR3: TGTGCCAGCAGCTTAGTAGCCAGGGAACGCGCCAAAAACATTCAGTACTTC.

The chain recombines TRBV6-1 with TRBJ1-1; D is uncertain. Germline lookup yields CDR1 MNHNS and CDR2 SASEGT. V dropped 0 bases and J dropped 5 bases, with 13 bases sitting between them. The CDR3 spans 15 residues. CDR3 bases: TGTGCCAGCAGTGAAGCGTACACCCTGGGGACTGAAGCTTTCTTT. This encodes CASSEAYTLGTEAFF.

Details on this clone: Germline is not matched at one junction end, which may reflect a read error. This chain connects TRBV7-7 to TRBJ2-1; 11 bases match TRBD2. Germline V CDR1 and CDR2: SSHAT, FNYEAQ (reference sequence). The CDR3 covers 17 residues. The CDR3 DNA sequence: TGTGCTAGCAGCCCCTGGTCGGGACTAGCGGCCCCCAATGAGCAGTTCTTC. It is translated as CASSPWSGLAAPNEQFF. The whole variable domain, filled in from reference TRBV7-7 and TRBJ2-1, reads GAGVSQSPRYKVTKRGQDVTLRCDPISSHATLYWYQQALGQGPEFLTYFNYEAQPDKSGLPSDRFSAERPEGSISTLTIQRTEQRDSAMYRCASSPWSGLAAPNEQFFGPGTRLTVL.

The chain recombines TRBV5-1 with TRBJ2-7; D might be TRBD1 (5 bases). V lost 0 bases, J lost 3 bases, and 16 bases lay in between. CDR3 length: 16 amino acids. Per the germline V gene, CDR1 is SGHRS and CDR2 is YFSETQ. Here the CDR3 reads CASSLGLGEAVYEQYF. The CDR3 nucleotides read TGCGCCAGCAGCTTGGGGCTAGGGGAAGCTGTCTACGAGCAGTACTTC.

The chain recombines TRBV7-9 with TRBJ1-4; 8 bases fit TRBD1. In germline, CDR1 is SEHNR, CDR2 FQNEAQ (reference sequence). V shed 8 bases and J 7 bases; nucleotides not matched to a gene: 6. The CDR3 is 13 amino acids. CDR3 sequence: CASSGQGFEKLFF. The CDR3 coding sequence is TGTGCCAGCTCAGGACAGGGTTTTGAAAAACTGTTTTTT.

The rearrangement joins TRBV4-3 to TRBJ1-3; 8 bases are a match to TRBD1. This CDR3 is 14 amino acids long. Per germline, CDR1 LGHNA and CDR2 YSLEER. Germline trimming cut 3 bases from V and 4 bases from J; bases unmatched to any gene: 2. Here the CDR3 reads CASSQGTGGNTIYF. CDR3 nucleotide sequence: TGCGCCAGCAGCCAGGGGACAGGAGGAAACACCATATATTTT.

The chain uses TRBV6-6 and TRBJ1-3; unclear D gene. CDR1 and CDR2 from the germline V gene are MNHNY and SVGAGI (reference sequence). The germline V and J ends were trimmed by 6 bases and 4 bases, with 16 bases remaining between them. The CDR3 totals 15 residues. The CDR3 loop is CASSPGLREGNTIYF. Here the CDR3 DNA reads TGTGCCAGCAGCCCCGGGCTCCGGGAGGGAAACACCATATATTTT.

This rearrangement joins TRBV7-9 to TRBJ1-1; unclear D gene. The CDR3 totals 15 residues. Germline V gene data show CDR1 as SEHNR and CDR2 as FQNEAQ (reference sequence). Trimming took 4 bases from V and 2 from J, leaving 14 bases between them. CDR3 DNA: TGTGCCAGCAGCTCCCCTAGGCAGGTTAACACTGAAGCTTTCTTT. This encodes CASSSPRQVNTEAFF.

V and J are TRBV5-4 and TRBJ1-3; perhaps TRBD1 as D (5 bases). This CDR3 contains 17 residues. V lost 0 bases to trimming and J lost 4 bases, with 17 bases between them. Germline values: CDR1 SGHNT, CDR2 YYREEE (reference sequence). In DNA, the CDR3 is TGTGCCAGCAGCTTGGGTGTGCAGGGCGCCTTGGGAAACACCATATATTTT. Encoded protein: CASSLGVQGALGNTIYF.

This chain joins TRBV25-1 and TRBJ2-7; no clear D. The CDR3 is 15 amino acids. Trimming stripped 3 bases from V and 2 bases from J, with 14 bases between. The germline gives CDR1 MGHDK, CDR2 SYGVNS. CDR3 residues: CASSDRFLGPYEQYF. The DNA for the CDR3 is TGTGCCAGCAGTGACCGATTCCTAGGTCCCTACGAGCAGTACTTC.

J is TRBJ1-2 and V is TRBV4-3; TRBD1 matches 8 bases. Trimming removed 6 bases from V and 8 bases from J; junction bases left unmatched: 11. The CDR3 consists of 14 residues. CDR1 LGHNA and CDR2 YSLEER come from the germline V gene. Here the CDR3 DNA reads TGCGCCAGCAGGAAGGTGGGACAGGACCGCGGCTACACCTTC. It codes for CASRKVGQDRGYTF.

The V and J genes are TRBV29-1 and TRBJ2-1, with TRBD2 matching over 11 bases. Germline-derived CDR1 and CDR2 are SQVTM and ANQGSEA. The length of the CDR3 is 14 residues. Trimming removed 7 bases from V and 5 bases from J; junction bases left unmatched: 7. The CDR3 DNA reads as TGCAGCGCCGGTGCGGGACTAGCGGACAATGAGCAGTTCTTC. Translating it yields CSAGAGLADNEQFF.

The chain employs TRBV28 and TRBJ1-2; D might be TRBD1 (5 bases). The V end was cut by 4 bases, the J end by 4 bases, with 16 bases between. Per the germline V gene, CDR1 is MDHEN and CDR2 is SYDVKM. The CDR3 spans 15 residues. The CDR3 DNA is TGTGCCAGCAGTTCGTCTTCAGGGAAGGGCTATGGCTACACCTTC. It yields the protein CASSSSSGKGYGYTF.

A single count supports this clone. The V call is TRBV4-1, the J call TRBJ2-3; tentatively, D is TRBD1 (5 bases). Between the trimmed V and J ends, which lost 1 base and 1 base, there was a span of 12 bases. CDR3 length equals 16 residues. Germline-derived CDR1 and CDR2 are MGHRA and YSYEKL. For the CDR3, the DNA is TGCGCCAGCAGCCAAGGCGTACAGGCTGGCACAGATACGCAGTATTTT. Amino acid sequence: CASSQGVQAGTDTQYF.

The CDR3 DNA follows: TGCGCCAGCAGCCAAGATTGGCTAGCGGGAGGGTCCGAGCAGTACTTC. It translates to CASSQDWLAGGSEQYF. The chain has TRBV4-1 and TRBJ2-7; the match to TRBD2 covers 12 bases. This CDR3 contains 16 residues. The ends lost 0 bases at V and 6 bases at J; junction bases unmatched: 6. CDR1 and CDR2 (germline): MGHRA, YSYEKL.

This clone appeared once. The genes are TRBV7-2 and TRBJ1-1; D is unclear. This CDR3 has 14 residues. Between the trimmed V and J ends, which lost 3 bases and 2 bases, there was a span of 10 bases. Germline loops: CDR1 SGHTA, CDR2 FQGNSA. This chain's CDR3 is CASSFFQLNTEAFF. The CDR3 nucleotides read TGTGCCAGCAGCTTCTTCCAACTAAACACTGAAGCTTTCTTT.

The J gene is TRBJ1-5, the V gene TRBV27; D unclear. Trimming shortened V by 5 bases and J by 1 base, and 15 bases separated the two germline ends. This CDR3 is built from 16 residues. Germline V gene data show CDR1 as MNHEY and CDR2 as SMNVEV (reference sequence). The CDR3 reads CASSTDRTASNQPQHF. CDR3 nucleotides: TGTGCCAGCAGTACCGATCGGACGGCAAGCAATCAGCCCCAGCATTTT.

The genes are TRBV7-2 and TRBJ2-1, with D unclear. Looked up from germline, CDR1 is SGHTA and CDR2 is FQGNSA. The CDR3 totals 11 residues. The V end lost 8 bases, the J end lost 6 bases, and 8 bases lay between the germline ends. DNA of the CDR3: TGTGCCAGCCCCACCTCCAATGAGCAGTTCTTC. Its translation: CASPTSNEQFF.

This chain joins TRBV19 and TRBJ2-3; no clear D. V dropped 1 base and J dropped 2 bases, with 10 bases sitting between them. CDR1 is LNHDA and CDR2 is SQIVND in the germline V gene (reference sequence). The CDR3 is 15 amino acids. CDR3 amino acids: CASSIGGGNTDTQYF. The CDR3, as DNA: TGTGCCAGTAGTATAGGCGGCGGTAACACAGATACGCAGTATTTT.

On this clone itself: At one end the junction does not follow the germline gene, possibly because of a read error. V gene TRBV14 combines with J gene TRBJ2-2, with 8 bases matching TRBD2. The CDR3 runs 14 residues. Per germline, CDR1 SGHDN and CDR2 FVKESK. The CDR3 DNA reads TGTGCCAGCTGGACTAGCCCAGAACACCGGGGAGCTGTTTTT. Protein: CASWTSPEHRGAVF.

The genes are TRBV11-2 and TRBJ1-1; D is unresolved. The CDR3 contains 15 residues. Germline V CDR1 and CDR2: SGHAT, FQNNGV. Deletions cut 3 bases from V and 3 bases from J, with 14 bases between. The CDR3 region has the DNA TGTGCCAGCAGCTTCGATCCTTATCGGGACACTGAAGCTTTCTTT. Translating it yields CASSFDPYRDTEAFF.

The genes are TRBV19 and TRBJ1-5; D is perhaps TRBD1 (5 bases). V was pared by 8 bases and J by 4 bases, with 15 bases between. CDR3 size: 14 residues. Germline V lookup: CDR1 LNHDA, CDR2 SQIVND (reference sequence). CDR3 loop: CASSRALGNQPQHF. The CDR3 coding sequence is TGTGCCAGTTCCAGGGCATTAGGTAATCAGCCCCAGCATTTT.

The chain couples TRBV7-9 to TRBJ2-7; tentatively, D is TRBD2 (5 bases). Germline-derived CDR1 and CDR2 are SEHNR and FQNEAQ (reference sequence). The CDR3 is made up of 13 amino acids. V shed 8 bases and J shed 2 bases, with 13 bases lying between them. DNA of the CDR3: TGTGCCAGCGAACTAGACAATACCTACGAGCAGTACTTC. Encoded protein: CASELDNTYEQYF.